This T cell receptor (beta chain) was found in a study of response to subunit inactivated influenza vaccine. Concerning this clonotype itself: Its antigen remains unidentified.

General study findings and limits: Authors proposed each seasonal influenza vaccination draws in few new T cells.

Each CDR3 protein is one row after TCRdb ran MiXCR on the RT-PCR reads. The repertoire holds roughly 700,000 distinct CDR3 sequences, with around 14% as singletons. Trimming took 1 base from V and 3 from J, leaving 7 bases between them. There are 14 residues in the CDR3. Per the germline V gene, CDR1 is SEHNR and CDR2 is FQNEAQ (reference sequence). This sequence originates from a man over 45 who received an inactivated influenza vaccine. The chain couples TRBV7-9 to TRBJ2-1, with D unclear. The material was PBMCs from blood, obtained about 14 days before vaccination. CDR3 protein: CASSLDGLYNEQFF. DNA for the CDR3: TGTGCCAGCAGCTTAGATGGCCTCTACAATGAGCAGTTCTTC.